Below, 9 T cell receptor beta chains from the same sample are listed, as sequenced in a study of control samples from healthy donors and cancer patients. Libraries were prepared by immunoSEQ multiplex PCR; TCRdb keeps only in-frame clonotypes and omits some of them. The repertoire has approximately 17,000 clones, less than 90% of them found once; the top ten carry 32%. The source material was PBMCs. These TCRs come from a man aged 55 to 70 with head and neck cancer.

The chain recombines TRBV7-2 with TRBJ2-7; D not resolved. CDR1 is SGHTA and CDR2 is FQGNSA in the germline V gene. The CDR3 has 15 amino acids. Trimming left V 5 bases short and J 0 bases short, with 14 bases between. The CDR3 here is CASSPTWVSSYEQYF. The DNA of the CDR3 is TGTGCCAGCAGCCCTACCTGGGTGAGCTCCTACGAGCAGTACTTC.

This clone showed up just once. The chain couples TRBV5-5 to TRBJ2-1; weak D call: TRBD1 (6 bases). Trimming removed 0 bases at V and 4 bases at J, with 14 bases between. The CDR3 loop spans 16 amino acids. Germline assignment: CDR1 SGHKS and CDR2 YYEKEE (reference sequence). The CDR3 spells CASSLAVTQGYNEQFF. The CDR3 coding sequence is TGTGCCAGCAGCTTGGCCGTCACACAGGGTTACAATGAGCAGTTCTTC.

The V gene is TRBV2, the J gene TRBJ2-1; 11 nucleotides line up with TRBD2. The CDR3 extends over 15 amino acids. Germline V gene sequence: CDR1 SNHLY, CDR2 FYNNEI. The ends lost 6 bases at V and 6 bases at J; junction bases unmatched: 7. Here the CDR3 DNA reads TGTGCCAGCAGGACTAGCGGGGCCCCGCTCAATGAGCAGTTCTTC. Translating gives CASRTSGAPLNEQFF. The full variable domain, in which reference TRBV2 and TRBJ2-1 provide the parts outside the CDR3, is EPEVTQTPSHQVTQMGQEVILRCVPISNHLYFYWYRQILGQKVEFLVSFYNNEISEKSEIFDDQFSVERPDGSNFTLKIRSTKLEDSAMYFCASRTSGAPLNEQFFGPGTRLTVL.

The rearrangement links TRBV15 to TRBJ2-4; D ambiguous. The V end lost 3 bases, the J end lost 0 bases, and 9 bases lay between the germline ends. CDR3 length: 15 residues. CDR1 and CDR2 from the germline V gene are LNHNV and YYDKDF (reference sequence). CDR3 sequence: CATSRQGAAKNIQYF. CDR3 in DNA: TGTGCCACCAGCAGGCAAGGAGCAGCCAAAAACATTCAGTACTTC.

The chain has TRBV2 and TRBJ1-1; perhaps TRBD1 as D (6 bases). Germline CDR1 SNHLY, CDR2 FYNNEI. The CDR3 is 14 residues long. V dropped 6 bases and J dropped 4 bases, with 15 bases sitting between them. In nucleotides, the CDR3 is TGTGCCAGCAGCCAACAGGGTAGAGGCACTGAAGCTTTCTTT. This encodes CASSQQGRGTEAFF. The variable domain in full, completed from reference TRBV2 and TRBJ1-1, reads EPEVTQTPSHQVTQMGQEVILRCVPISNHLYFYWYRQILGQKVEFLVSFYNNEISEKSEIFDDQFSVERPDGSNFTLKIRSTKLEDSAMYFCASSQQGRGTEAFFGQGTRLTVV.

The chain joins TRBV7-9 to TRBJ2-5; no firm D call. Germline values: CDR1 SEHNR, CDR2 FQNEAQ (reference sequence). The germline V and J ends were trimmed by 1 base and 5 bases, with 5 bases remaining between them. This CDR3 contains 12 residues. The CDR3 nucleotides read TGTGCCAGCAGCTTAGTCTGGGAGACCCAGTACTTC. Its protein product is CASSLVWETQYF.

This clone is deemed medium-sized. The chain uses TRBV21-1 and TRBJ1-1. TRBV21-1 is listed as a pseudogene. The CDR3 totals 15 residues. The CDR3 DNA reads TGTGCCAGCATACAGGGACCGGCAGGGAGGACTGAAGCTTTCTTT. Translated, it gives CASIQGPAGRTEAFF.

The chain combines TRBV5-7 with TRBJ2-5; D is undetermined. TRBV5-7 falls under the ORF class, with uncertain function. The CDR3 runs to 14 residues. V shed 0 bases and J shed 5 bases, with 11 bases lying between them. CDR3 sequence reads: CASSLASGFETQYF. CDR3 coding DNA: TGTGCCAGCAGCTTGGCCTCAGGTTTCGAGACCCAGTACTTC.

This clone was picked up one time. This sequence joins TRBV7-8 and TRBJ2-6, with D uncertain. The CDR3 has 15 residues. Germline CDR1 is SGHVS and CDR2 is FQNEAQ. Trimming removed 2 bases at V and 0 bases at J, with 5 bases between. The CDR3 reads CASSLPPSGANVLTF. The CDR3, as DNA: TGTGCCAGCAGCTTACCACCCTCTGGGGCCAACGTCCTGACTTTC.